This is a list of T cell receptor beta chains from one sample in a study of cytomegalovirus exposure and HLA in healthy donors. Libraries were prepared by immunoSEQ multiplex PCR; TCRdb keeps only in-frame clonotypes and omits some of them. The data contain around 140,000 clones, 70% to 85% of them singletons. The sequenced sample consisted of PBMCs. The receptors were sampled from a woman between 55 and 75 years old in good health and CMV-seropositive. CDR3s include the opening cysteine and the closing phenylalanine or tryptophan. A D gene is named only where the DNA matches it firmly. Some rows have no size entry. The others give once, few or many, or a class for an expanded clone.

- - TRBJ1-1 TRBV7-9 TGTGCCAGCAGCTTAAGGACAGCCCTCGACGATGCTTTCTTT CASSLRTALDDAFF
- once TRBJ2-7 TRBV27 TGTGCCAGCAGTCCCCCTCGGATCGGCAGGGGGGACTACGAGCAGTACTTC CASSPPRIGRGDYEQYF
- - TRBJ2-6 TRBV19 TGTGCCAGTCATTTTCGGGGATCCGGGGCCAACGTCCTGACTTTC CASHFRGSGANVLTF
TRBD1 - TRBJ2-2 TRBV15 TGTGCCACCAGCAGAGAGGGGGGGGGACAGGGGGCCTTCGGGGAGCTGTTTTTT CATSREGGGQGAFGELFF
- - TRBJ2-3 TRBV18 TGTGCCAGCTCACCCCCCTTTGCAGATACGCAGTATTTT CASSPPFADTQYF
- few TRBJ2-5 TRBV27 TGTGCCAGCAGTTCCTATTCCCAAGAGACCCAGTACTTC CASSSYSQETQYF
- - TRBJ2-1 TRBV29-1 TGCAGCGTTGACGAGAGAAGCCACAATGAGCAGTTCTTC CSVDERSHNEQFF
- - TRBJ1-2 TRBV28 TGTGCCAGCACTGCTGGGAGGGGAAGGGGTGGCTACACCTTC CASTAGRGRGGYTF
TRBD2 - TRBJ2-1 TRBV28 TGTGCCAGCAGTCCGGGAGGTCCCTACAATGAGCAGTTCTTC CASSPGGPYNEQFF
TRBD2 - TRBJ2-1 TRBV28 TGTGCCAGCAGTTTTAGCGGGACCGCGTACAATGAGCAGTTCTTC CASSFSGTAYNEQFF
TRBD2 - TRBJ2-5 TRBV9 TGTGCCAGCAGCGTAGAATGGACTAGTCTTGAGACCCAGTACTTC CASSVEWTSLETQYF
TRBD1 once TRBJ2-7 TRBV5-1 TGCGCCAGCACAGGGACAGGGGAAATTGAGCAGTACTTC CASTGTGEIEQYF
- - TRBJ1-5 TRBV27 TGTGCCAGCAGTTTATCGTGGGGGGATCAGCCCCAGCATTTT CASSLSWGDQPQHF
TRBD1 - TRBJ1-1 TRBV4-1 TGCGCCAGCAACCGGGGACAGGGAGACACTGAAGCTTTCTTT CASNRGQGDTEAFF
TRBD2 once TRBJ2-7 TRBV7-2 TGTGCCAGCAGCTTAGCGGCCGGACTAGTCAGAGACGAGCAGTACTTC CASSLAAGLVRDEQYF
- - TRBJ2-2 TRBV27 TGTGCCAGCAGCCCGACGAAGACAGAGGAGCTGTTTTTT CASSPTKTEELFF
TRBD1 - TRBJ1-5 TRBV6-6 TGTGCCAGCAGTTACTCGACAGGGGGTGATCAGCCCCAGCATTTT CASSYSTGGDQPQHF
- - TRBJ2-3 TRBV19 TGTGCCAGTAGTATAGGCAGGCAAAGGGATACGCAGTATTTT CASSIGRQRDTQYF
TRBD2 - TRBJ2-1 TRBV4-3 TGCGCCAGCAGCCGAAAGTCCCCAGCGGGAGTCGGAAATGAGCAGTTCTTC CASSRKSPAGVGNEQFF
TRBD1 - TRBJ2-1 TRBV2 TGTGCCACCTCCCGGGACAGGGTCCCCAATGAGCAGTTCTTC CATSRDRVPNEQFF
- - TRBJ2-5 TRBV29-1 TGCAGCGTACAAGGAGTTGGAGAGACCCAGTACTTC CSVQGVGETQYF
- - TRBJ2-1 TRBV25-1 TGTGCCAGCCGAAACACAGGCCCCTACAATGAGCAGTTCTTC CASRNTGPYNEQFF
- - TRBJ2-1 TRBV7-3 TGTGCCAGCAGCTCGGACTTGTACAATGAGCAGTTCTTC CASSSDLYNEQFF
- - TRBJ2-5 TRBV4-2 TGTGCCAGCAGCCAGAGTGAGCCTTCCCGACAAGAGACCCAGTACTTC CASSQSEPSRQETQYF
TRBD2 - TRBJ2-7 TRBV7-2 TGTGCCAGCAGCTTGTCCTCCCCGGGGGGAATAGCGGGAGACGAGCAGTACTTC CASSLSSPGGIAGDEQYF
TRBD2 - TRBJ2-7 TRBV25-1 TGTGCCAGCAGTATCCCGGGACTAGCGACACTCCACTTC CASSIPGLATLHF
- - TRBJ1-5 TRBV19 TGTGCCAGTAGTATTTCAGTTAAGCGAAATCAGCCCCAGCATTTT CASSISVKRNQPQHF
TRBD2 once TRBJ2-1 TRBV5-5 TGTGCCAGCAGCGCGGGACTAGCGGCACTTAGCTCCTACAATGAGCAGTTCTTC CASSAGLAALSSYNEQFF
TRBD2 once TRBJ2-3 TRBV4-1 TGCGCCAGCAGCCCGCGGACTAGCGGATTCACAGATACGCAGTATTTT CASSPRTSGFTDTQYF
- - TRBJ1-1 TRBV19 TGTGCCAGTAACTGGGGAGGGAACACTGAAGCTTTCTTT CASNWGGNTEAFF
- once TRBJ2-6 TRBV5-1 TGCGCCAGCAGCTTTTGGGGACACCTAGGATCTGGGGCCAACGTCCTGACTTTC CASSFWGHLGSGANVLTF